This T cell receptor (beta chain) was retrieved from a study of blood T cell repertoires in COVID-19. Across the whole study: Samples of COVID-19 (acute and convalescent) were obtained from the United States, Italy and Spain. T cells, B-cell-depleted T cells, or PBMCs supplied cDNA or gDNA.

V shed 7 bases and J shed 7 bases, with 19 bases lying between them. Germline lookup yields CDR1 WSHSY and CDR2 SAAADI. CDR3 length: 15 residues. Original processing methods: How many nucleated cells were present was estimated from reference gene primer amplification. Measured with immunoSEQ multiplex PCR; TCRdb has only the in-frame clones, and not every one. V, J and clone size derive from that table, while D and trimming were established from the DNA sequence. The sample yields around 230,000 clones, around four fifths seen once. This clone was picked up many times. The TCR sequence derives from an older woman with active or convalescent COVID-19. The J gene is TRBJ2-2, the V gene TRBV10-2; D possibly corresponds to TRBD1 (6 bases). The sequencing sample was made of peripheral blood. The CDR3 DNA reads TGCGCCAGCACCGGGACACTTTCCCGAAGCGGGGAGCTGTTTTTT. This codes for CASTGTLSRSGELFF.